This is a list of T cell receptor beta chains from one sample in a study of early T cells in non-severe SARS-CoV-2 infection. TCRdb passed the 5' RACE reads through MiXCR, listing each CDR3 protein once. The data show 35,000 to 55,000 distinct CDR3 sequences, with about 25% seen just once and 4.6% held by the top ten. Sequencing was performed on whole blood, taken at baseline. These receptors were taken from an adult who was a healthcare worker with PCR-confirmed SARS-CoV-2 infection or an uninfected control (not recorded which). The CDR3 runs from the conserved cysteine through the conserved F or W. D genes are given only for firm matches. Clone sizes are given selectively: once, few, many, or a class where the clone is expanded.

D	V	J	size	CDR3	DNA
-	TRBV25-1	TRBJ1-6	few	CASRGGQAAYNSPLHF	TGTGCCAGCAGGGGAGGGCAGGCGGCCTATAATTCACCCCTCCACTTT
-	TRBV29-1	TRBJ2-2	-	CSVDRGESGELFF	TGCAGCGTTGATAGGGGGGAATCCGGGGAGCTGTTTTTT
TRBD1	TRBV12-3/TRBV12-4	TRBJ2-5	-	CASSSRTGTETQYF	TGTGCCAGCAGTTCGAGGACAGGGACAGAGACCCAGTACTTC
TRBD2	TRBV24-1	TRBJ2-1	few	CATSDTGGSDNEQFF	TGTGCCACCAGTGACACGGGGGGATCTGACAATGAGCAGTTCTTC
TRBD1	TRBV9	TRBJ1-5	-	CASSRTGVGNQPQHF	TGTGCCAGCAGTAGGACAGGGGTCGGCAATCAGCCCCAGCATTTT
-	TRBV11-2	TRBJ2-3	-	CASDSMARLADTQYF	TGTGCCAGCGATTCTATGGCCCGACTAGCAGATACGCAGTATTTT
TRBD1	TRBV12-3/TRBV12-4	TRBJ2-3	-	CASSFQGQGADTQYF	TGTGCCAGCAGTTTTCAAGGACAGGGAGCAGATACGCAGTATTTT
TRBD1	TRBV7-9	TRBJ1-2	few	CASSLADRVFGYTF	TGTGCCAGCAGCTTAGCGGACAGGGTTTTTGGCTACACCTTC
TRBD2	TRBV5-1	TRBJ2-1	medium-sized	CASSLAPSGGQNEQFF	TGCGCCAGCAGCTTGGCCCCTAGCGGGGGACAGAATGAGCAGTTCTTC
-	TRBV12-3/TRBV12-4	TRBJ2-5	few	CASSLPGGGQYF	TGTGCCAGCAGTTTACCTGGGGGTGGCCAGTACTTC
-	TRBV9	TRBJ2-3	-	CASSVEPSPELRPSTDTQYF	TGTGCCAGCAGCGTAGAGCCTAGCCCGGAACTTCGTCCCAGCACAGATACGCAGTATTTT
TRBD1	TRBV7-9	TRBJ1-2	few	CATEDREGSYGYTF	TGTGCCACTGAGGACAGGGAAGGCAGCTATGGCTACACCTTC
-	TRBV11-2	TRBJ2-1	-	CASRLAPSYNEQFF	TGTGCCAGCAGGCTAGCTCCGAGCTACAATGAGCAGTTCTTC
TRBD1	TRBV7-2	TRBJ1-2	-	CASSFAGDSPYGYTF	TGTGCCAGCAGCTTTGCCGGGGACAGCCCATATGGCTACACCTTC
-	TRBV12-3/TRBV12-4	TRBJ1-3	few	CASSTNPGNTIYF	TGTGCCAGCAGCACAAATCCTGGAAACACCATATATTTT
-	TRBV7-6	TRBJ2-7	-	CASSLGANEQYF	TGTGCCAGCAGCCTGGGAGCCAACGAGCAGTACTTC
-	TRBV6-5	TRBJ1-2	few	CASSYSADSNYGYTF	TGTGCCAGCAGTTACTCGGCTGACTCTAACTATGGCTACACCTTC
-	TRBV30	TRBJ1-2	-	CAWSSVYGYTF	TGTGCCTGGAGTTCCGTCTATGGCTACACCTTC
TRBD1	TRBV6-5	TRBJ2-2	few	CASRDSNTGELFF	TGTGCCAGCCGGGACAGCAACACCGGGGAGCTGTTTTTT
-	TRBV6-1	TRBJ1-3	few	CASRGTHSGNTIYF	TGTGCCAGCAGAGGTACCCACTCTGGAAACACCATATATTTT
-	TRBV29-1	TRBJ2-3	-	CSGQGHSTDTQYF	TGCAGCGGGCAGGGCCACAGCACAGATACGCAGTATTTT
TRBD2	TRBV5-1	TRBJ2-7	-	CASRPGGISYEQYF	TGCGCCAGCAGGCCGGGGGGTATCTCCTACGAGCAGTACTTC
-	TRBV4-3	TRBJ1-4	few	CASSQDLGRKLFF	TGCGCCAGCAGCCAAGATCTGGGGCGAAAACTGTTTTTT
-	TRBV20-1	TRBJ2-3	-	CSATVGDTQYF	TGCAGTGCCACCGTAGGAGATACGCAGTATTTT
-	TRBV7-8	TRBJ2-4	-	CASSPVYRENIQYF	TGTGCCAGCAGCCCCGTCTACCGGGAAAACATTCAGTACTTC
TRBD2	TRBV27	TRBJ2-4	few	CASSLAASGGTKNIQYF	TGTGCCAGCAGTTTAGCAGCTAGCGGGGGGACCAAAAACATTCAGTACTTC
-	TRBV14	TRBJ2-7	-	CASSQNRGDEQYF	TGTGCCAGCAGCCAAAACAGAGGGGACGAGCAGTACTTC
-	TRBV14	TRBJ2-5	few	CASSPTTGSQETQYF	TGTGCCAGCAGCCCTACGACAGGTAGCCAAGAGACCCAGTACTTC
-	TRBV4-1	TRBJ1-2	-	CASSQLPQGHSNYGYTF	TGCGCCAGCAGCCAACTGCCACAGGGCCACTCTAACTATGGCTACACCTTC
TRBD1	TRBV27	TRBJ2-1	many	CASSLTGSSYNEQFF	TGTGCCAGCAGTCTGACAGGGAGCTCCTACAATGAGCAGTTCTTC
TRBD1	TRBV6-5	TRBJ1-2	-	CASSHRGGYGYTF	TGTGCCAGCAGTCACAGGGGGGGTTATGGCTACACCTTC
TRBD1	TRBV9	TRBJ2-1	few	CASSAFGQGRTEQFF	TGTGCCAGCAGCGCGTTTGGACAGGGGCGGACTGAGCAGTTCTTC
-	TRBV7-2	TRBJ2-3	-	CASSRLWSTDTQYF	TGTGCCAGCAGCCGCCTTTGGAGCACAGATACGCAGTATTTT
TRBD2	TRBV11-2	TRBJ2-3	few	CASRPTSGGPDTQYF	TGTGCCAGCAGACCGACTAGCGGGGGGCCAGATACGCAGTATTTT
-	TRBV29-1	TRBJ1-2	-	CSAKHTGFNYGYTF	TGCAGCGCCAAGCACACCGGCTTTAACTATGGCTACACCTTC
-	TRBV11-3	TRBJ2-1	few	CASSKGNEQFF	TGTGCCAGCAGTAAGGGTAATGAGCAGTTCTTC
TRBD1	TRBV5-4	TRBJ2-7	-	CASSLGQGPLYF	TGTGCCAGCAGCTTAGGACAGGGGCCCCTGTACTTC
-	TRBV18	TRBJ2-1	-	CASSLGDNEQFF	TGTGCCAGCTCACTGGGGGACAATGAGCAGTTCTTC
-	TRBV6-5	TRBJ1-6	few	CASSRDGARSPLHF	TGTGCCAGCAGCCGAGACGGGGCCCGCTCACCCCTCCACTTT
-	TRBV6-6	TRBJ1-1	many	CASSYSVGRMNTEAFF	TGTGCCAGCAGTTACTCGGTAGGGCGGATGAACACTGAAGCTTTCTTT
-	TRBV5-8	TRBJ2-2	once	CASSLDISNTGELFF	TGTGCCAGCAGCTTGGACATTTCGAACACCGGGGAGCTGTTTTTT
-	TRBV7-2	TRBJ2-3	few	CASSLPSAGWTDTQYF	TGTGCCAGCAGCCTCCCCTCTGCGGGGTGGACAGATACGCAGTATTTT
TRBD1	TRBV12-3/TRBV12-4	TRBJ2-5	few	CASSPRTGGETQYF	TGTGCCAGCAGTCCTCGGACAGGGGGAGAGACCCAGTACTTC
-	TRBV7-9	TRBJ2-2	-	CASSLVPGNTGELFF	TGTGCCAGCAGCTTAGTTCCAGGGAACACCGGGGAGCTGTTTTTT
TRBD1	TRBV2	TRBJ2-5	-	CASTTGENLIETQYF	TGTGCCAGCACGACAGGGGAAAATTTGATTGAGACCCAGTACTTC
TRBD1	TRBV12-3/TRBV12-4	TRBJ1-5	-	CASSLRGTGVSNQPQHF	TGTGCCAGCAGTTTACGGGGGACAGGGGTTAGCAATCAGCCCCAGCATTTT
TRBD1	TRBV11-2	TRBJ1-1	-	CASSFRDRDTEAFF	TGTGCCAGCAGCTTTAGGGACAGGGACACTGAAGCTTTCTTT